This T cell receptor (beta chain) was documented in a study of response to subunit inactivated influenza vaccine. Study results and caveats: Authors suggested that a seasonal influenza vaccination recruits few new T cells each time.

MiXCR, applied by TCRdb to the RT-PCR reads, yields one record per CDR3 protein. The data show fewer than 250,000 distinct CDR3 sequences, approximately 14% seen once. With 0 bases removed from V and 0 bases from J, the gap between germline ends came to 8 bases. The CDR3 totals 15 residues. The germline V gene has CDR1 MGHRA and CDR2 YSYEKL. This clonotype was picked up a small number of times. As yet, its antigen is unknown. The input for sequencing was CD8+ T cells sorted from PBMCs, taken 5 days after vaccination. The sequence came from a man in his forties or fifties who received an inactivated influenza vaccine. The genes are TRBV4-1 and TRBJ1-1; TRBD1 might be the D (6 bases). CDR3 region: CASSQETGLNTEAFF. CDR3 bases: TGCGCCAGCAGCCAAGAGACAGGTTTGAACACTGAAGCTTTCTTT.